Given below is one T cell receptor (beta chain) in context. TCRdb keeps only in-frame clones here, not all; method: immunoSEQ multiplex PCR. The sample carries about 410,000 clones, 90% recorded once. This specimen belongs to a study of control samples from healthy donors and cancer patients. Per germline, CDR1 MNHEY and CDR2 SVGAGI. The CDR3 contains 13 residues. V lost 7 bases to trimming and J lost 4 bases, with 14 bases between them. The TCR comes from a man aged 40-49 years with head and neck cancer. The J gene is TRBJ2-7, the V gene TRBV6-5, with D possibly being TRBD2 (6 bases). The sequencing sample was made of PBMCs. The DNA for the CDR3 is TGTGCCAGCAAGATAGCGGACATTTACGAGCAGTACTTC. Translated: CASKIADIYEQYF.